This TCR beta chain was captured by sequencing in a study of T cells in Graves' hyperthyroidism and ophthalmopathy. The V and J ends lost 3 bases and 5 bases respectively, with 10 bases between them. The CDR3 is made up of 13 amino acids. There are many counts of this clonotype. Disease duration under 2 months; hyperthyroidism patients were aged 18 to 65. Lactation, pregnancy, other autoimmune disease or uncontrolled infection excluded patients. Diagnosing involved the use of clinical symptoms, serum thyroxine and TRAb, thyroid ultrasound and orbital computed tomography. The PBMCs had their origin in 8.5 to 10 ml of fresh peripheral blood. From RNA transcripts, TCR beta CDR3 regions were amplified. HTBI primers drove first-round RT-PCR of the TCR CDR3. Each CDR3 protein is one row after TCRdb ran MiXCR on the multiplex PCR reads. The sample has roughly 380,000 distinct CDR3 sequences, roughly 19% seen once.

The TCR comes from a woman aged 18 to 35 with Graves' hyperthyroidism. Sequences were obtained from blood. The chain carries TRBV12-3 or TRBV12-4 and TRBJ2-5; TRBD1 is a possible D gene (5 bases). The CDR3, as DNA: TGTGCCAGCAGTTTCGCCAGGGTGGAGACCCAGTACTTC. Translation gives CASSFARVETQYF.